This T cell receptor beta chain was recorded in a study of identical twins. Study-wide results and limits: The conclusions drew on cross-sectional statistical analysis instead of tracking the same donors.

V dropped 6 bases and J dropped 2 bases, with 12 bases sitting between them. Per germline, CDR1 MDHEN and CDR2 SYDVKM. This CDR3 contains 14 residues. TCRdb reprocessed the 5' RACE reads with MiXCR, giving one entry per CDR3 protein. The sample consists of 450,000 or so distinct CDR3 sequences, about 24% of them appearing once. This clonotype was seen a handful of times. Its cognate antigen is unknown. A further study also used this sample, focusing on T cells expressing NK-cell markers.

This rearrangement joins TRBV28 to TRBJ2-3; no clear D gene. The TCR sequence derives from a woman under 30 in good health. The sequenced material came from CD4+ T cells sorted from blood. The CDR3 is CASSPFTFTDTQYF. The CDR3 region has the DNA TGTGCCAGCAGCCCTTTTACCTTCACAGATACGCAGTATTTT.